This T cell receptor (beta chain) was recorded in a study of blood T cell repertoires in COVID-19. Study information: The United States, Italy and Spain supplied acute and convalescent COVID-19 samples. Sample material is recorded as cDNA or gDNA derived from T cells, B-cell-depleted T cells, or PBMCs.

Per the germline V gene, CDR1 is SGHRS and CDR2 is YFSETQ. CDR3 length: 14 amino acids. V was clipped by 6 bases and J by 0 bases, with 9 bases between them. Per the original data handling: Estimation of nucleated cell counts relied on the amplification of reference gene primers. Sequenced by immunoSEQ multiplex PCR; TCRdb stores in-frame clones only, minus some. The D gene and trimming were derived from the DNA, and the V and J assignments and clone size from that table. Of tens of thousands of clones in the sample, more than 65% were seen once. The sample comprised peripheral blood. This clonotype was obtained from a man older than 75 with active or convalescent COVID-19. The V gene is TRBV5-1, the J gene TRBJ2-2; D is ambiguous. In DNA, the CDR3 is TGCGCCAGCACAACTGCCTCGAACACCGGGGAGCTGTTTTTT. Amino acids: CASTTASNTGELFF.